The rows below give T cell receptor beta chains drawn from one sample of a study of beta chain features in type 1 diabetes. Data came from immunoSEQ multiplex PCR; TCRdb stores just in-frame clones and leaves some out. The sample has hundreds of thousands of clones, roughly 8% seen once. Input material: central memory CD4+ T cells from blood. The source of these receptors is a young woman in good health. Each CDR3 is given with its conserved first and last residue. A D gene is named only where the DNA matches it firmly. Clone size, where shown, is once, few, many, or a class for clones that have expanded.

V	size	J	D	CDR3	DNA
TRBV28	NA	TRBJ2-5	NA	CATREGVEETQYF	TGTGCCACCAGGGAGGGGGTAGAAGAGACCCAGTACTTC
TRBV6-1	few	TRBJ2-7	NA	CASSEFSGDYEQYF	TGTGCCAGCAGTGAATTTTCTGGGGACTACGAGCAGTACTTC
TRBV4-3	few	TRBJ2-3	NA	CASSQVGRGNTDTQYF	TGCGCCAGCAGCCAAGTTGGGCGCGGGAACACAGATACGCAGTATTTT
TRBV7-8	few	TRBJ2-2	TRBD2	CASSLRASGSGRAGELFF	TGTGCCAGCAGCTTACGGGCTAGCGGGAGTGGAAGGGCCGGGGAGCTGTTTTTT
TRBV4-2	NA	TRBJ2-1	NA	CASSQEFSVYYNEQFF	TGTGCCAGCAGCCAAGAATTTAGCGTCTACTACAATGAGCAGTTCTTC
TRBV27	few	TRBJ2-5	NA	CASRGYSAGYRGTQYF	TGTGCCAGCAGAGGCTATTCGGCAGGCTATCGGGGGACCCAGTACTTC
TRBV6-6	NA	TRBJ2-6	NA	CASGRDGASGANVLTF	TGTGCCTCAGGAAGGGATGGGGCCTCTGGGGCCAACGTCCTGACTTTC
TRBV2	NA	TRBJ2-6	NA	CASSPLWPGANVLTF	TGTGCCAGCAGCCCCTTGTGGCCTGGGGCCAACGTCCTGACTTTC
TRBV19	once	TRBJ1-2	NA	CASSNGGDYGYTF	TGTGCCAGTAGTAACGGAGGGGACTATGGCTACACCTTC
TRBV4-3	NA	TRBJ1-1	NA	CASSQEAGNTEAFF	TGCGCCAGCAGCCAAGAAGCTGGGAATACTGAAGCTTTCTTT
TRBV7-9	few	TRBJ2-5	NA	CASSLAHLGGETQYF	TGTGCCAGCAGCTTAGCCCATCTAGGCGGGGAGACCCAGTACTTC
TRBV5-1	few	TRBJ2-1	NA	CASRPGLLAVNEQFF	TGCGCCAGCAGGCCGGGACTCTTAGCCGTGAATGAGCAGTTCTTC
TRBV7-9	NA	TRBJ2-5	NA	CASSLKQGGGETQYF	TGTGCCAGCAGCTTGAAACAGGGAGGAGGCGAGACCCAGTACTTC
TRBV18	few	TRBJ2-5	NA	CASSPRGVRETQYF	TGTGCCAGCTCACCTCGTGGCGTAAGAGAGACCCAGTACTTC
TRBV7-9	few	TRBJ1-5	TRBD1	CASSRGQDNQPQHF	TGTGCCAGCAGCCGGGGACAGGATAATCAGCCCCAGCATTTT
TRBV28	many	TRBJ2-1	NA	CASSLSNEQFF	TGTGCCAGCAGTTTAAGTAATGAGCAGTTCTTC
TRBV25-1	few	TRBJ2-7	NA	CASSEFGSGEQYF	TGTGCCAGCAGTGAATTCGGAAGCGGCGAGCAGTACTTC
TRBV6-6	NA	TRBJ2-1	TRBD2	CASSPKREFMNEQFF	TGTGCCAGCAGCCCTAAGCGGGAGTTTATGAATGAGCAGTTCTTC
TRBV19	NA	TRBJ2-5	NA	CASSTGSPATQYF	TGTGCCAGTAGTACGGGCTCCCCGGCGACCCAGTACTTC
TRBV5-1	few	TRBJ2-5	NA	CASRNTIWAREQYF	TGCGCCAGCAGGAACACCATCTGGGCTCGTGAGCAGTACTTC
TRBV11-2	once	TRBJ2-2	NA	CASSLGQGTGELFF	TGTGCCAGCAGCTTAGGGCAGGGCACCGGGGAGCTGTTTTTT
TRBV7-2	NA	TRBJ2-1	NA	CASSLWYNEQFF	TGTGCCAGCTCTTTGTGGTACAATGAGCAGTTCTTC
TRBV7-9	few	TRBJ1-2	NA	CASSRYYGYTF	TGTGCCAGCAGCCGTTACTATGGCTACACCTTC
TRBV5-1	NA	TRBJ2-1	TRBD2	CASSTNPAGAGNNEQFF	TGCGCCAGCAGCACGAACCCAGCGGGAGCCGGAAACAATGAGCAGTTCTTC
TRBV30	NA	TRBJ1-2	NA	CAWSPQGFDGYTF	TGTGCCTGGAGTCCCCAGGGGTTCGACGGCTACACCTTC
TRBV7-2	NA	TRBJ1-1	NA	CASSLGIEDEAFF	TGTGCCAGCAGCTTAGGGATAGAGGATGAAGCTTTCTTT
TRBV29-1	many	TRBJ1-1	NA	CSVDRGNTEAFF	TGCAGCGTTGATCGGGGGAACACTGAAGCTTTCTTT
TRBV19	few	TRBJ2-7	TRBD1	CASSRDRNYEQYF	TGTGCCAGTAGTAGGGACAGGAACTACGAGCAGTACTTC
TRBV5-1	NA	TRBJ2-3	TRBD2	CASSQTSRRDTQYF	TGCGCCAGCAGCCAGACTAGCCGAAGGGATACGCAGTATTTT
TRBV18	few	TRBJ2-5	TRBD2	CASSPQAGVVGTQYF	TGTGCCAGCTCACCCCAAGCGGGAGTGGTCGGGACCCAGTACTTC
TRBV28	few	TRBJ2-7	TRBD2	CASSPWAGVSYEQYF	TGTGCCAGCAGCCCTTGGGCGGGAGTCTCCTACGAGCAGTACTTC
TRBV28	few	TRBJ2-3	TRBD2	CASSTRLAGITDTQYF	TGTGCCAGCAGTACTAGACTAGCGGGGATCACAGATACGCAGTATTTT
TRBV5-1	few	TRBJ2-4	NA	CASSSGVENIQYF	TGCGCCAGCAGTTCCGGGGTAGAAAACATTCAGTACTTC
TRBV2	many	TRBJ1-1	TRBD1	CASTQGAHGEAFF	TGTGCCAGTACGCAGGGGGCGCATGGTGAAGCTTTCTTT
TRBV28	many	TRBJ2-1	NA	CASSLGLQSQQFF	TGTGCCAGCAGTTTAGGTCTACAAAGCCAGCAGTTCTTC
TRBV28	few	TRBJ1-1	NA	CASSYMYTEAFF	TGTGCCAGCAGTTATATGTACACTGAAGCTTTCTTT
TRBV4-1	NA	TRBJ1-3	TRBD1	CASSQDRQGSGNTIYF	TGCGCCAGCAGCCAAGACAGACAGGGGTCTGGAAACACCATATATTTT
TRBV11-2	few	TRBJ2-2	NA	CASSRDSGELFF	TGTGCCAGCAGCCGGGATTCCGGGGAGCTGTTTTTT
TRBV9	NA	TRBJ2-5	NA	CASSVALSEWETQYF	TGTGCCAGCAGCGTAGCGCTATCTGAGTGGGAGACCCAGTACTTC
TRBV6-5	few	TRBJ2-1	TRBD2	CASSYVTSGYNEQFF	TGTGCCAGCAGTTACGTGACTAGCGGATACAATGAGCAGTTCTTC
TRBV6-5	NA	TRBJ2-5	NA	CASSGLGGEETQYF	TGTGCCAGCAGCGGGTTAGGGGGAGAAGAGACCCAGTACTTC
TRBV7-2	NA	TRBJ2-2	NA	CASSPGVNTGELFF	TGTGCCAGCAGCCCGGGGGTTAACACCGGGGAGCTGTTTTTT
TRBV5-8	few	TRBJ1-2	TRBD1	CASSAPGQMIYGYTF	TGTGCCAGCAGCGCACCGGGACAGATGATCTATGGCTACACCTTC
TRBV5-6	many	TRBJ2-2	NA	CASRLGPVANTGELFF	TGTGCCAGCAGGTTGGGTCCGGTAGCGAACACCGGGGAGCTGTTTTTT
TRBV29-1	few	TRBJ2-4	NA	CSVQTGAGVAKNIQYF	TGCAGCGTTCAGACAGGGGCGGGGGTAGCCAAAAACATTCAGTACTTC
TRBV11-1	NA	TRBJ2-3	NA	CASSLVQTDTQYF	TGTGCCAGCAGCTTAGTCCAGACAGATACGCAGTATTTT
TRBV10-3	NA	TRBJ2-6	NA	CAISESTGRAGANVLTF	TGTGCCATCAGTGAGTCGACGGGAAGGGCTGGGGCCAACGTCCTGACTTTC
TRBV5-1	few	TRBJ2-3	TRBD2	CASSRASGSTDTQYF	TGCGCCAGCAGCCGGGCTAGCGGTTCCACAGATACGCAGTATTTT
TRBV7-2	few	TRBJ2-3	NA	CASSLQTSDTQYF	TGTGCCAGCAGCTTACAGACCTCGGATACGCAGTATTTT
TRBV4-2	NA	TRBJ2-7	NA	CASSQARAGEQYF	TGTGCCAGCAGCCAAGCGCGGGCAGGCGAGCAGTACTTC
TRBV6-5	few	TRBJ2-7	NA	CATSVNRDVYEQYF	TGTGCCACCTCCGTAAATCGGGATGTCTACGAGCAGTACTTC
TRBV6-5	NA	TRBJ2-2	TRBD2	CASARGLAGPGELFF	TGTGCCAGCGCTAGGGGACTAGCGGGACCCGGGGAGCTGTTTTTT
TRBV5-8	many	TRBJ1-4	NA	CASSLNLGNEKLFF	TGTGCCAGCAGCTTGAATCTCGGGAATGAAAAACTGTTTTTT